Each of the 22 T cell receptor beta chains below was sequenced from the same sample in a study of vaccination and CD4 T cells after COVID-19. Treatment reported: approximately nine-day PBMC culture with coronavirus spike peptide pools or control peptides (ViraFEST assay). No antigen has been identified for these receptors. Oncomine TCR Beta short-read sequencing was applied to DNA from cultured CD4+ T cells. TCRdb ran MiXCR on the PCR reads and lists one entry per CDR3 protein. The data hold about 3,800 distinct CDR3 sequences, with under 20% observed a single time. Sequencing used CD4+ T cells from blood, cultured in vitro. The receptors were sampled from a human donor who had recovered from COVID-19.

This chain links TRBV12-3 or TRBV12-4 with TRBJ1-1, with D hard to call. V shed 3 bases and J shed 6 bases, with 11 bases lying between them. The CDR3 has 13 amino acids. The CDR3 nucleotides read TGTGCCAGCAGTTTGTTAATGTCCGCTGAAGCTTTCTTT. It is translated as CASSLLMSAEAFF.

This chain joins TRBV4-1 and TRBJ2-3; 10 nucleotides align to TRBD2. Trimming removed 3 bases from V and 2 bases from J; junction bases left unmatched: 5. There are 16 residues in the CDR3. Germline V CDR1 and CDR2: MGHRA, YSYEKL. CDR3 sequence (DNA): TGCGCCAGCAGCCATCTAGCGGGGGCCTTCACAGATACGCAGTATTTT. The encoded protein is CASSHLAGAFTDTQYF.

This clonotype is labeled as medium-sized. The chain combines TRBV5-4 with TRBJ1-2; possibly TRBD1 for D (5 bases). The germline gives CDR1 SGHNT, CDR2 YYREEE (reference sequence). This CDR3 is 15 amino acids long. The germline V and J ends were trimmed by 0 bases and 5 bases, with 14 bases remaining between them. The CDR3 protein is CASSLATRGDYGYTF. CDR3 sequence (DNA): TGTGCCAGCAGCTTGGCCACTCGAGGGGATTATGGCTACACCTTC.

This clonotype showed up just a few times. The chain employs TRBV5-1 and TRBJ2-5; no reliable D call. CDR1 is SGHRS and CDR2 is YFSETQ in the germline V gene. This CDR3 is 12 amino acids long. Trimming stripped 4 bases from V and 1 base from J, with 5 bases between. The CDR3 here is CASSHPQETQYF. CDR3 bases: TGCGCCAGCAGCCACCCCCAAGAGACCCAGTACTTC.

V and J are TRBV2 and TRBJ1-4; no clear D gene. Germline V lookup: CDR1 SNHLY, CDR2 FYNNEI. The CDR3 runs 15 residues. The V end lost 6 bases, the J end lost 0 bases, and 11 bases lay between the germline ends. The CDR3, as DNA: TGTGCCAGCAGACGACGAGATTCAACTAATGAAAAACTGTTTTTT. Its protein is CASRRRDSTNEKLFF.

This clonotype was observed a handful of times. The chain joins TRBV27 to TRBJ2-5; 7 nucleotides match TRBD1. V gave up 5 bases and J gave up 6 bases; unmatched junction bases: 18. Germline-derived CDR1 and CDR2 are MNHEY and SMNVEV (reference sequence). CDR3 size: 17 residues. CDR3 residues: CASSPTGFSWLNQTQYF. DNA of the CDR3: TGTGCCAGCAGTCCGACAGGGTTCTCATGGTTGAATCAGACCCAGTACTTC.

In its sample, this clonotype was seen a few times. The chain combines TRBV4-1 with TRBJ1-1, with TRBD1 matching over 7 bases. V shed 2 bases and J 4 bases; nucleotides not matched to a gene: 10. CDR1 is MGHRA and CDR2 is YSYEKL in the germline V gene. The CDR3 is 16 residues long. The CDR3: CASSQPDRRRGTEAFF. CDR3 DNA sequence: TGCGCCAGCAGCCAACCGGACAGGCGACGGGGCACTGAAGCTTTCTTT.

This clonotype turned up a few times. The CDR3 coding sequence is TGTGCCAGCAGTTCCAATCCCGGAGAGACCCAGTACTTC. Translated: CASSSNPGETQYF. V usage is TRBV27 and J usage is TRBJ2-5; D not certain. V gave up 4 bases and J gave up 4 bases, with 10 bases separating them. The CDR3 extends over 13 amino acids. The germline CDR1 and CDR2 sequences are MNHEY and SMNVEV (reference sequence).

The V gene is TRBV4-2, the J gene TRBJ1-2, with D tentatively TRBD1 (5 bases). CDR3 length equals 18 residues. Germline lookup yields CDR1 LGHNA and CDR2 YNFKEQ. V was pared by 0 bases and J by 4 bases, with 21 bases between. This CDR3 is CASSQDSGTSGPIYGYTF. CDR3 bases: TGTGCCAGCAGCCAAGACTCCGGGACCTCAGGACCAATCTATGGCTACACCTTC.

This clonotype is deemed medium-sized. The chain recombines TRBV12-3 or TRBV12-4 with TRBJ2-1; perhaps D is TRBD1 or TRBD2 (5 bases each). The CDR3 is made up of 12 amino acids. V lost 6 bases to trimming and J lost 7 bases, with 10 bases between them. The CDR3 DNA reads as TGTGCCAGCAGCCCTGAGGGGAATGAGCAGTTCTTC. Its protein product is CASSPEGNEQFF.

The rearrangement joins TRBV5-1 to TRBJ2-3; D is undetermined. V was cut by 0 bases and J by 0 bases, with 5 bases left in between. Per germline, CDR1 SGHRS and CDR2 YFSETQ. There are 14 residues in the CDR3. DNA for the CDR3: TGCGCCAGCAGCTTGGACGACAGCACAGATACGCAGTATTTT. Translated, it gives CASSLDDSTDTQYF.

The CDR3 bases are TGCAGTACCACCGTTTGGGGAAACACCATATATTTT. It yields the protein CSTTVWGNTIYF. This rearrangement joins TRBV20-1 to TRBJ1-3; D ambiguous. Germline V CDR1 and CDR2: DFQATT, SNEGSKA (reference sequence). Trimming left V 8 bases short and J 4 bases short, with 12 bases between. CDR3 length equals 12 residues.

By sample share, this clonotype is large. The chain carries TRBV6-5 and TRBJ2-3; D gene uncertain. The CDR3 runs 11 residues. V lost 2 bases and J lost 7, with 4 bases in between. Germline V gives CDR1 MNHEY, CDR2 SVGAGI. This chain's CDR3 is CASSYGNTQYF. CDR3 DNA: TGTGCCAGCAGTTACGGGAATACGCAGTATTTT.

The V gene is TRBV20-1, the J gene TRBJ2-7, with TRBD2 as a possible D gene (6 bases). Between the trimmed V and J ends, which lost 5 bases and 9 bases, there was a span of 20 bases. Germline V CDR1 and CDR2: DFQATT, SNEGSKA (reference sequence). This CDR3 region has 13 residues. Here the CDR3 reads CSAPDYGHGGQYF. In DNA, the CDR3 is TGCAGTGCTCCAGATTATGGGCACGGGGGGCAGTACTTC.

This clonotype has a handful of counts. The chain uses TRBV12-3 or TRBV12-4 and TRBJ2-7; D not resolved. The CDR3 loop spans 12 amino acids. With 2 bases removed from V and 5 bases from J, the gap between germline ends came to 7 bases. The CDR3 is CASSLTSNEQYF. The CDR3, as DNA: TGTGCCAGCAGTTTAACTTCAAACGAGCAGTACTTC.

The V gene is TRBV5-1, the J gene TRBJ1-2, with 8 bases identical to TRBD1. Germline loops: CDR1 SGHRS, CDR2 YFSETQ. The CDR3 length is 13 residues. Germline trimming cut 7 bases from V and 7 bases from J; bases unmatched to any gene: 9. DNA for the CDR3: TGCGCCAGCGACCCGACAGGGGTGAGTGGCTACACCTTC. It yields the protein CASDPTGVSGYTF.

The V call is TRBV5-1, the J call TRBJ2-2; D is unclear. CDR1 is SGHRS, CDR2 YFSETQ, per germline. This CDR3 spans 13 amino acids. Trimming removed 4 bases at V and 3 bases at J, with 7 bases between. For the CDR3, the DNA is TGCGCCAGCAGCACCCGGTACACCGGGGAGCTGTTTTTT. Its protein product is CASSTRYTGELFF.

This clonotype rates as medium-sized (0.01 to 0.1%). This chain uses TRBV12-3 or TRBV12-4 with TRBJ1-1, with unresolved D. The CDR3 contains 13 residues. The germline V and J ends were trimmed by 3 bases and 4 bases, with 9 bases remaining between them. The DNA of the CDR3 is TGTGCCAGCAGTTTGGGAGGCTCCACTGAAGCTTTCTTT. This sequence encodes CASSLGGSTEAFF.

Judged by abundance, this clonotype is medium-sized. The chain recombines TRBV20-1 with TRBJ1-1; D gene uncertain. The CDR3 is made up of 11 amino acids. Trimming shortened V by 5 bases and J by 0 bases, and 4 bases separated the two germline ends. CDR1 DFQATT and CDR2 SNEGSKA come from the germline V gene (reference sequence). For the CDR3, the DNA is TGCAGTGCTCAAGTGAACACTGAAGCTTTCTTT. This sequence encodes CSAQVNTEAFF.

Sample share makes this clonotype medium-sized. The CDR3 region is CSARWGQNYGYTF. The DNA of the CDR3 is TGCAGTGCCCGTTGGGGACAGAACTATGGCTACACCTTC. V gene TRBV20-1 combines with J gene TRBJ1-2; 7 nucleotides line up with TRBD1. Germline trimming cut 6 bases from V and 2 bases from J; bases unmatched to any gene: 6. CDR3 length equals 13 residues. Germline V gene data show CDR1 as DFQATT and CDR2 as SNEGSKA (reference sequence).

This clonotype has a handful of counts. The V gene is TRBV28, the J gene TRBJ1-3, with D uncertain. Germline lookup yields CDR1 MDHEN and CDR2 SYDVKM. This CDR3 region has 14 residues. V was clipped by 1 base and J by 2 bases, with 6 bases between them. The CDR3 spells CASSLSGTGNTIYF. In DNA, the CDR3 is TGTGCCAGCAGTTTATCCGGTACTGGAAACACCATATATTTT.

The chain combines TRBV7-9 with TRBJ2-5, with TRBD2 matching over 11 bases. Trimming took 2 bases from V and 5 from J; bases not matched to a gene: 7. CDR1 is SEHNR, CDR2 FQNEAQ, per germline (reference sequence). CDR3 length: 16 residues. CDR3 DNA: TGTGCCAGCAGCTTAAAGCTCACTAGCGGGGGTGAGACCCAGTACTTC. This encodes CASSLKLTSGGETQYF.